The 28 T cell receptor beta chains reported below all come from one sample, sequenced in a study of blood T cell repertoires in COVID-19. Data came from immunoSEQ multiplex PCR; TCRdb stores just in-frame clones and leaves some out. The repertoire holds 120,000 to 150,000 clones, with 75% to 90% as singletons. Sequenced: peripheral blood. The receptor set was obtained from a man younger than 35 with COVID-19, enrolled during active disease.

There are a few counts of this clone. The chain has TRBV7-3 and TRBJ2-1; D gene unclear. Germline V gives CDR1 SGHTA, CDR2 FQGTGA. The CDR3 has 13 amino acids. The V gene lost 1 base and the J gene lost 8 bases, with 9 bases spanning the gap. CDR3 bases: TGTGCCAGCAGCTTAAGCCCCCGGGATGAGCAGTTCTTC. This sequence encodes CASSLSPRDEQFF.

This chain uses TRBV30 with TRBJ1-5; maybe TRBD1 (5 bases). There are 15 residues in the CDR3. The germline V gene has CDR1 GTSNPN and CDR2 SVGIG (reference sequence). With 4 bases removed from V and 0 bases from J, the gap between germline ends came to 13 bases. CDR3 in amino acids: CAWNHGGFSNQPQHF. For the CDR3, the DNA is TGTGCCTGGAATCACGGGGGTTTTAGCAATCAGCCCCAGCATTTT.

The chain has TRBV28 and TRBJ2-7, with D perhaps TRBD1 (6 bases). Trimming took off 2 bases at V and 1 base at J, with 12 bases between the two ends. Germline V gene data show CDR1 as MDHEN and CDR2 as SYDVKM. CDR3 length: 15 residues. CDR3 DNA: TGTGCCAGCAGTTTAGGGGGCCTAGAATCCTACGAGCAGTACTTC. It codes for CASSLGGLESYEQYF. The variable domain in full, completed from reference TRBV28 and TRBJ2-7, reads DVKVTQSSRYLVKRTGEKVFLECVQDMDHENMFWYRQDPGLGLRLIYFSYDVKMKEKGDIPEGYSVSREKKERFSLILESASTNQTSMYLCASSLGGLESYEQYFGPGTRLTVT.

The gene calls are TRBV29-1 and TRBJ2-1, with a tentative D call TRBD2 (6 bases). Germline V CDR1 and CDR2: SQVTM, ANQGSEA. V lost 4 bases and J 7 bases, leaving 23 bases between the germline ends. This CDR3 spans 16 amino acids. The CDR3 DNA follows: TGCAGCGTTGCCCTTCGTCTAGCGCAGGCCAGGAATGAGCAGTTCTTC. This gives the protein CSVALRLAQARNEQFF.

This chain uses TRBV11-2 with TRBJ2-7; tentatively, D is TRBD2 (6 bases). Germline CDR1 reads SGHAT; CDR2 reads FQNNGV. The germline V and J ends were trimmed by 5 bases and 2 bases, with 13 bases remaining between them. CDR3 length: 14 residues. The DNA of the CDR3 is TGTGCCAGCAGCCCAGTCGGCGGGGCCTACGAGCAGTACTTC. Amino acid sequence: CASSPVGGAYEQYF.

The chain joins TRBV28 to TRBJ1-2; no clear D gene. The CDR3 is 14 residues long. CDR1 is MDHEN, CDR2 SYDVKM, per germline. V was cut by 6 bases and J by 6 bases, with 17 bases left in between. CDR3 DNA sequence: TGTGCCAGCAGACGAGGCGGCCAGTGGGATGGCTACACCTTC. This sequence encodes CASRRGGQWDGYTF.

This chain uses TRBV19 with TRBJ2-1; 11 bases align to TRBD2. CDR3 length equals 15 residues. Unmatched junction bases numbered 6, after V lost 3 bases and J lost 8 bases. Per the germline V gene, CDR1 is LNHDA and CDR2 is SQIVND (reference sequence). The CDR3 spells CASSILGLADDEQFF. DNA for the CDR3: TGTGCCAGTAGTATTCTGGGACTAGCGGACGATGAGCAGTTCTTC.

This chain joins TRBV2 and TRBJ2-7; D uncertain. V was trimmed by 0 bases and J by 3 bases, leaving 3 bases between them. This CDR3 region has 12 residues. The germline V gene encodes CDR1 SNHLY and CDR2 FYNNEI. The CDR3 spells CASSEAYYEQYF. CDR3 nucleotide sequence: TGTGCCAGCAGTGAAGCGTACTACGAGCAGTACTTC.

V is TRBV28 and J is TRBJ2-5; the D gene is possibly TRBD2 (7 bases). The CDR3 contains 14 residues. Germline CDR1 MDHEN, CDR2 SYDVKM. V was clipped by 2 bases and J by 1 base, with 8 bases between them. The CDR3 region is CASSLRGAQETQYF. The CDR3 DNA follows: TGTGCCAGCAGTTTACGGGGGGCCCAAGAGACCCAGTACTTC.

The CDR3 is CASTREGTSYNEQFF. As DNA, the CDR3 is TGTGCCAGCACCAGGGAAGGTACTTCCTACAATGAGCAGTTCTTC. This chain uses TRBV27 with TRBJ2-1; perhaps TRBD1 as D (5 bases). CDR1 is MNHEY and CDR2 is SMNVEV in the germline V gene (reference sequence). Trimming stripped 7 bases from V and 1 base from J, with 14 bases between. This CDR3 has 15 amino acids.

The chain uses TRBV5-4 and TRBJ1-1; the match to TRBD1 covers 7 bases. Germline lookup yields CDR1 SGHNT and CDR2 YYREEE (reference sequence). V dropped 0 bases and J dropped 1; count of bases not matched to a gene: 0. The CDR3 is 14 residues long. The CDR3 spells CASSLDRGNTEAFF. DNA of the CDR3: TGTGCCAGCAGCTTGGACAGGGGGAACACTGAAGCTTTCTTT.

This chain connects TRBV9 to TRBJ2-1, with D possibly TRBD1 on 6 matching bases. Trimming cost V 3 bases and J 8 bases, with 21 bases left between them. This CDR3 has 16 residues. Germline V gene lookup returns CDR1 SGDLS and CDR2 YYNGEE. The CDR3 loop is CASSAPGAGIDHEQFF. CDR3 bases: TGTGCCAGCAGCGCGCCAGGGGCAGGGATTGACCATGAGCAGTTCTTC.

The rearrangement joins TRBV10-3 to TRBJ2-7, with D possibly TRBD2 on 6 matching bases. CDR1 is ENHRY and CDR2 is SYGVKD in the germline V gene. The CDR3 runs to 13 residues. V lost 2 bases to trimming and J lost 3 bases, with 8 bases between them. CDR3 sequence: CAISETGVYEQYF. CDR3 in DNA: TGTGCCATCAGTGAGACGGGGGTCTACGAGCAGTACTTC.

CDR3 loop: CASSSTSGGPHEQFF. The CDR3 DNA sequence: TGTGCCAGCAGTTCTACTAGCGGGGGGCCTCATGAGCAGTTCTTC. The chain has TRBV28 and TRBJ2-1; the match to TRBD2 covers 12 bases. With 4 bases clipped from V and 8 bases from J, the junction kept 6 bases outside the gene matches. This CDR3 region has 15 residues. From germline, CDR1 is MDHEN and CDR2 SYDVKM.

The chain couples TRBV9 to TRBJ2-1; perhaps TRBD2 as D (6 bases). Trimming stripped 4 bases from V and 3 bases from J, with 20 bases between. The CDR3 has 17 amino acids. Germline V gene sequence: CDR1 SGDLS, CDR2 YYNGEE. Here the CDR3 reads CASSPRGGGNLYNEQFF. DNA of the CDR3: TGTGCCAGCAGCCCCCGGGGAGGAGGGAACCTCTACAATGAGCAGTTCTTC. The variable domain in full, completed from reference TRBV9 and TRBJ2-1, reads DSGVTQTPKHLITATGQRVTLRCSPRSGDLSVYWYQQSLDQGLQFLIQYYNGEERAKGNILERFSAQQFPDLHSELNLSSLELGDSALYFCASSPRGGGNLYNEQFFGPGTRLTVL.

The rearrangement uses TRBV6-2 or TRBV6-3 and TRBJ1-5; 8 bases map to TRBD1. The CDR3 runs to 14 residues. CDR1 is MNHEY, CDR2 SVGEGT, per germline. After removal of 5 bases from V and 3 bases from J, the junction contained 3 bases not matched to a gene. The CDR3: CASSRDRPNQPQHF. For the CDR3, the DNA is TGTGCCAGCAGTCGGGACAGGCCCAATCAGCCCCAGCATTTT.

The V and J genes are TRBV28 and TRBJ1-2; TRBD1 aligns across 7 bases. The germline V gene has CDR1 MDHEN and CDR2 SYDVKM. The CDR3 loop spans 13 amino acids. The V gene end was trimmed by 3 bases and the J gene end by 5 bases; junction bases not matched to a gene: 3. The CDR3 DNA reads TGTGCCAGCAGTTTTATACAGGGGTATGGCTACACCTTC. Its protein is CASSFIQGYGYTF.

The genes are TRBV5-1 and TRBJ2-1, with 9 bases lining up with TRBD2. The CDR3 is 17 amino acids. With 0 bases clipped from V and 3 bases from J, the junction kept 7 bases outside the gene matches. The germline V gene encodes CDR1 SGHRS and CDR2 YFSETQ. The CDR3: CASSLAGLAGRYNEQFF. The CDR3 DNA is TGCGCCAGCAGCTTGGCTGGTCTAGCGGGGCGCTACAATGAGCAGTTCTTC.

The V and J genes are TRBV4-1 and TRBJ1-1; 7 bases map to TRBD1. After removal of 4 bases from V and 6 bases from J, the junction contained 8 bases not matched to a gene. CDR3 length equals 14 residues. Germline CDR1 reads MGHRA; CDR2 reads YSYEKL. The CDR3 coding sequence is TGCGCCAGCAGCCCCTTGACAGGGAAGGCTGAAGCTTTCTTT. Translation: CASSPLTGKAEAFF.

The chain employs TRBV30 and TRBJ1-3; D may be TRBD1 (6 bases). Germline CDR1 GTSNPN, CDR2 SVGIG (reference sequence). The CDR3 spans 17 residues. The V and J ends lost 4 bases and 0 bases respectively, with 19 bases between them. The CDR3 DNA is TGTGCCTGGATAGCCCCTACAGGGTCACTCTCTGGAAACACCATATATTTT. Amino acids: CAWIAPTGSLSGNTIYF.

The chain carries TRBV18 and TRBJ1-1; 7 nucleotides match TRBD1. Germline CDR1 reads KGHSH; CDR2 reads LQKENI. The CDR3 extends over 13 amino acids. The ends lost 2 bases at V and 6 bases at J; junction bases unmatched: 3. As DNA, the CDR3 is TGTGCCAGCTCACCAGACAGGGAAGCTGAAGCTTTCTTT. Its protein is CASSPDREAEAFF.

The chain carries TRBV6-5 and TRBJ2-1; 9 positions agree with TRBD2. The CDR3 runs 15 residues. Germline V CDR1 and CDR2: MNHEY, SVGAGI. V lost 6 bases to trimming and J lost 8 bases; unmatched junction nucleotides: 11. The CDR3: CASSNLAGKVHEQFF. CDR3 DNA: TGTGCCAGCAGCAATCTAGCGGGAAAGGTTCATGAGCAGTTCTTC.

The gene calls are TRBV13 and TRBJ2-7, with a possible D match to TRBD2 (7 bases). This CDR3 has 11 amino acids. Trimming removed 5 bases from V and 12 bases from J, with 14 bases in between. The germline gives CDR1 PRHDT, CDR2 FYEKMQ (reference sequence). CDR3 sequence (DNA): TGTGCCAGCAGCCCCCCGGGGGGCCGGTACTTC. Translation gives CASSPPGGRYF.

The V and J genes are TRBV4-2 and TRBJ2-5; 9 bases align to TRBD2. V shed 0 bases, J shed 4 bases, and the junction held 3 bases outside the gene matches. The CDR3 runs 15 residues. Germline loops: CDR1 LGHNA, CDR2 YNFKEQ. CDR3 loop: CASSQDAGGPETQYF. DNA of the CDR3: TGTGCCAGCAGCCAAGATGCGGGAGGGCCAGAGACCCAGTACTTC.

The rearrangement uses TRBV28 and TRBJ1-5; D not resolved. CDR1 is MDHEN and CDR2 is SYDVKM in the germline V gene. This CDR3 contains 14 residues. Trimming removed 5 bases at V and 4 bases at J, with 12 bases between. CDR3 sequence reads: CASSPLIINQPQHF. The CDR3 bases are TGTGCCAGCAGTCCCTTAATAATAAATCAGCCCCAGCATTTT.

This chain connects TRBV5-3 to TRBJ1-1; TRBD1 might be the D (6 bases). TRBV5-3 is sorted into the ORF group, with uncertain function. The V gene lost 2 bases and the J gene lost 4 bases, with 12 bases spanning the gap. This CDR3 spans 14 amino acids. The CDR3 reads CARSFYRVGTEAFF. The CDR3 DNA reads as TGTGCCAGAAGCTTCTACAGGGTCGGCACTGAAGCTTTCTTT.

V gene TRBV27 combines with J gene TRBJ2-7, with 9 positions matching TRBD1. Losses at the gene ends were 2 bases for V and 5 bases for J; bases not matched to a gene: 4. The germline CDR1 and CDR2 sequences are MNHEY and SMNVEV (reference sequence). This CDR3 has 14 residues. The CDR3 is CASSLRTGVHEQYF. CDR3 sequence (DNA): TGTGCCAGCAGTTTACGGACAGGGGTCCACGAGCAGTACTTC.

V usage is TRBV11-2 and J usage is TRBJ2-7; D might be TRBD2 (5 bases). Trimming took off 6 bases at V and 0 bases at J, with 15 bases between the two ends. Germline V gene sequence: CDR1 SGHAT, CDR2 FQNNGV. CDR3 size: 15 residues. In DNA form, the CDR3 reads TGTGCCAGCAGTTCGCGAGGGATGAGCTCCTACGAGCAGTACTTC. Protein sequence: CASSSRGMSSYEQYF.